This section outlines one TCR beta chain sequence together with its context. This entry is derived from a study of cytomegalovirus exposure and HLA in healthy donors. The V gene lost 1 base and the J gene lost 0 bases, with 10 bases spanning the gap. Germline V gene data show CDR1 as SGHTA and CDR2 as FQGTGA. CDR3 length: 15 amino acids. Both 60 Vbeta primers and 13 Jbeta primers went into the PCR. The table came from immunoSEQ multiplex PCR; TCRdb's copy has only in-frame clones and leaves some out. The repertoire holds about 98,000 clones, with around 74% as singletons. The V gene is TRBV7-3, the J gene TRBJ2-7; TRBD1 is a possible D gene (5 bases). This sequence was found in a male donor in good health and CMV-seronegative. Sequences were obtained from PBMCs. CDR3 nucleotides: TGTGCCAGCAGCTTAAGCAGGGCCACCTCCTACGAGCAGTACTTC. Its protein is CASSLSRATSYEQYF.